A single sample gave rise to the 11 T cell receptor beta chains below, sequenced in a study of radiotherapy plus CTLA-4 blockade in lung cancer. TCRdb's table, derived via immunoSEQ multiplex PCR, lists solely in-frame clones and lacks some. The sample has about 84,000 clones; roughly 78% are singletons. The sample in question was peripheral blood, obtained from a patient treated with radiotherapy plus ipilimumab. The receptors were gathered from a human donor with non-small cell lung cancer that progressed on radiotherapy plus ipilimumab.

The J gene is TRBJ2-7, the V gene TRBV7-8; 9 positions agree with TRBD1. Germline V lookup: CDR1 SGHVS, CDR2 FQNEAQ. This CDR3 spans 16 amino acids. Trimming cost V 0 bases and J 3 bases; bases outside gene matches: 6. The CDR3 sequence: CASSLAEGTGIYEQYF. CDR3 in DNA: TGTGCCAGCAGCTTAGCAGAAGGGACAGGGATCTACGAGCAGTACTTC.

The rearrangement links TRBV13 to TRBJ2-1; 9 positions agree with TRBD2. This CDR3 has 15 residues. V lost 3 bases to trimming and J lost 2 bases; unmatched junction nucleotides: 2. CDR1 and CDR2 (germline): PRHDT, FYEKMQ (reference sequence). Written as DNA, the CDR3 is TGTGCCAGCAGCTTTCAGCGGGGGGCCTACAATGAGCAGTTCTTC. This codes for CASSFQRGAYNEQFF. The whole variable domain, filled in from reference TRBV13 and TRBJ2-1, reads AAGVIQSPRHLIKEKRETATLKCYPIPRHDTVYWYQQGPGQDPQFLISFYEKMQSDKGSIPDRFSAQQFSDYHSELNMSSLELGDSALYFCASSFQRGAYNEQFFGPGTRLTVL.

This clone was seen only once. This chain connects TRBV6-6 to TRBJ2-7; no clear D. This CDR3 has 12 amino acids. Germline V gene data show CDR1 as MNHNY and CDR2 as SVGAGI (reference sequence). Between the trimmed V and J ends, which lost 5 bases and 0 bases, there was a span of 5 bases. The CDR3 DNA is TGTGCCAGCAGTACCCTCTCCTACGAGCAGTACTTC. This encodes CASSTLSYEQYF.

This chain uses TRBV2 with TRBJ2-2, with 8 bases fitting TRBD2. Germline trimming cut 4 bases from V and 6 bases from J; bases unmatched to any gene: 4. Per the germline V gene, CDR1 is SNHLY and CDR2 is FYNNEI. The CDR3 extends over 14 amino acids. As DNA, the CDR3 is TGTGCCAGCAGTGTAAAGCGGGGGCCCGGGGAGCTGTTTTTT. Translating it yields CASSVKRGPGELFF.

This clone was counted a single time. The chain combines TRBV4-1 with TRBJ1-4; D is ambiguous. The ends were cut back, 1 base at V and 2 bases at J, with 8 bases in the middle. CDR1 and CDR2 from the germline V gene are MGHRA and YSYEKL. The CDR3 sequence is 15 residues long. CDR3 sequence (DNA): TGCGCCAGCAGCCAAGGAACACAGACTAATGAAAAACTGTTTTTT. It codes for CASSQGTQTNEKLFF.

This clone came up once. The chain combines TRBV7-3 with TRBJ1-2; D is possibly TRBD1 (5 bases). The V end lost 6 bases, the J end lost 0 bases, and 8 bases lay between the germline ends. This CDR3 is built from 13 residues. CDR1 and CDR2 from the germline V gene are SGHTA and FQGTGA. Written as DNA, the CDR3 is TGTGCCAGCAGGAGGGACTCTAACTATGGCTACACCTTC. Residues: CASRRDSNYGYTF.

This clone was observed a few times. The V and J genes are TRBV4-2 and TRBJ1-3; 8 positions match TRBD1. The CDR3 covers 14 residues. V trimming: 1 base; J trimming: 6 bases; junction bases outside the gene matches: 2. Germline CDR1 and CDR2: LGHNA and YNFKEQ. CDR3 loop: CASSQGTGINTIYF. In DNA form, the CDR3 reads TGTGCCAGCAGCCAAGGGACAGGGATAAACACCATATATTTT.

In its sample, this clone was seen a few times. The V call is TRBV25-1, the J call TRBJ2-7; no definite D call. Trimming cost V 4 bases and J 6 bases, with 19 bases left between them. In germline, CDR1 is MGHDK, CDR2 SYGVNS. The CDR3 consists of 15 residues. The CDR3 DNA is TGTGCCAGCAGTGCTGGAATCGAACGGGTGGGCGAGCAGTACTTC. Translated: CASSAGIERVGEQYF.

The chain carries TRBV7-3 and TRBJ1-6; TRBD1 is a possible D gene (5 bases). Germline lookup yields CDR1 SGHTA and CDR2 FQGTGA. The ends were cut back, 5 bases at V and 7 bases at J, with 12 bases in the middle. This CDR3 is 14 amino acids long. The CDR3 here is CASSRGGGNSPLHF. The CDR3 DNA reads TGTGCCAGCAGCCGTGGGGGGGGAAATTCACCCCTCCACTTT.

The chain carries TRBV28 and TRBJ2-7; 7 nucleotides match TRBD1. The germline V gene encodes CDR1 MDHEN and CDR2 SYDVKM. The CDR3 runs 14 residues. With V trimmed by 4 bases and J by 3 bases, 6 bases remained unmatched. The CDR3 nucleotides read TGTGCCAGCAGTTCGGACAGGAGGAACTACGAGCAGTACTTC. Its protein product is CASSSDRRNYEQYF.

This clone was detected once. V gene TRBV27 combines with J gene TRBJ2-1; TRBD2 matches at 9 bases. This CDR3 is built from 15 residues. Germline values: CDR1 MNHEY, CDR2 SMNVEV (reference sequence). Germline trimming cut 3 bases from V and 7 bases from J; bases unmatched to any gene: 7. CDR3 residues: CASSFFGGGANEQFF. The CDR3, as DNA: TGTGCCAGCAGTTTCTTTGGCGGGGGGGCAAATGAGCAGTTCTTC.